Presented here are 9 T cell receptor beta chains from one specimen sequenced in a study of blood T cell repertoires in COVID-19 (dated by TCRdb to the early 2020s). Libraries were prepared through the immunoSEQ multiplex PCR assay. TCRdb took over this immuneACCESS table, retaining in-frame rearrangements with V and J assigned. Such tables are incomplete; in checked studies, under half of the missing clones stem from an unresolved V gene, and the remainder is unexplained. The sample includes approximately 130,000 clones, with around 88% observed a single time. The biggest ten clones account for approximately 20% of the sample. The sample comprised peripheral blood. The receptors derive from a woman aged 45-65 years who had recovered from COVID-19.

V gene TRBV6-2 or TRBV6-3 combines with J gene TRBJ2-3, with 7 bases identical to TRBD2. Germline V lookup: CDR1 MNHEY, CDR2 SVGEGT. V lost 2 bases and J lost 4; bases outside the gene matches: 18. This CDR3 has 19 residues. In DNA form, the CDR3 reads TGTGCCAGCAGTTACCGCGCCTATGGTAGCGGGCCAACAGCAGATACGCAGTATTTT. Translating it yields CASSYRAYGSGPTADTQYF.

The J gene is TRBJ2-2, the V gene TRBV7-3, with D perhaps matching TRBD2 (5 bases). V gave up 2 bases and J gave up 8 bases, with 9 bases separating them. The germline V gene encodes CDR1 SGHTA and CDR2 FQGTGA. The CDR3 length is 13 residues. The CDR3 bases are TGTGCCAGCAGCTTAGAGAGGAGGGGGGAGCTGTTTTTT. This gives the protein CASSLERRGELFF.

This clone has more than one count but fewer than ten. This chain connects TRBV18 to TRBJ1-5; D not certain. Germline values: CDR1 KGHSH, CDR2 LQKENI. The CDR3 is 13 residues long. V was pared by 3 bases and J by 5 bases, with 8 bases between. In DNA form, the CDR3 reads TGTGCCAGCTCACCGTCGAGGGATCAGCCCCAGCATTTT. This encodes CASSPSRDQPQHF.

V and J are TRBV10-3 and TRBJ2-7; maybe TRBD1 (7 bases). V lost 10 bases and J lost 0, with 19 bases in between. Germline values: CDR1 ENHRY, CDR2 SYGVKD. This CDR3 region has 15 residues. The CDR3 DNA follows: TGTGCCACCCAGGGGAGGACAGGCTACTCCTACGAGCAGTACTTC. This codes for CATQGRTGYSYEQYF.

This chain connects TRBV7-8 to TRBJ2-7; D might be TRBD1 (5 bases). The CDR3 runs 13 residues. V was cut by 7 bases and J by 6 bases, with 16 bases left in between. The germline V gene has CDR1 SGHVS and CDR2 FQNEAQ. CDR3: CASIPTARGEQYF. The CDR3 DNA reads as TGTGCCAGCATCCCGACAGCGAGAGGCGAGCAGTACTTC.

This sequence joins TRBV24-1 and TRBJ1-2; D call uncertain. This CDR3 is built from 14 residues. Germline CDR1 and CDR2: KGHDR and SFDVKD. V lost 3 bases and J lost 3, with 10 bases in between. The chain's CDR3 is CATSDPSRDYGYTF. Here the CDR3 DNA reads TGTGCCACCAGTGATCCTAGTCGAGACTATGGCTACACCTTC.

V usage is TRBV3-1 (or the pseudogene TRBV3-2) and J usage is TRBJ2-2; 9 bases align to TRBD1. CDR1 is LGHDT, CDR2 YNNKEL, per germline (reference sequence). The junction had 15 bases not matched to a gene; V was cut back by 4 bases and J by 6 bases. The CDR3 sequence is 18 residues long. The CDR3 loop reads CASSPRGTGNFGSGELFF. CDR3 sequence (DNA): TGTGCCAGCAGCCCTCGGGGGACAGGGAATTTTGGATCCGGGGAGCTGTTTTTT.

The V gene is TRBV7-9, the J gene TRBJ2-1; 7 positions match TRBD2. V lost 3 bases, J lost 8 bases, and 7 bases stayed unmatched. This CDR3 contains 14 residues. CDR1 is SEHNR, CDR2 FQNEAQ, per germline (reference sequence). The DNA for the CDR3 is TGTGCCAGCAGCTTTACGGCGGGGGTGGATGAGCAGTTCTTC. Encoded protein: CASSFTAGVDEQFF.

The rearrangement links TRBV5-1 to TRBJ1-2; D possibly corresponds to TRBD1 (6 bases). The CDR3 runs to 14 residues. From germline, CDR1 is SGHRS and CDR2 YFSETQ. The germline V and J ends were trimmed by 2 bases and 6 bases, with 14 bases remaining between them. The CDR3 DNA follows: TGCGCCAGCAGCTTAATACAGGGAAAGGATGGCTACACCTTC. Residues: CASSLIQGKDGYTF.